One sample yielded the 19 T cell receptor beta chains listed below, sequenced in a study of blood T cell repertoires in COVID-19. Profiling relied on immunoSEQ multiplex PCR, and the TCRdb table lists in-frame clones only, not all of them. The data show under 250,000 clones, roughly 83% seen once. What was sequenced was peripheral blood. The receptors were gathered from a woman in her seventies with active or convalescent COVID-19.

This chain connects TRBV5-4 to TRBJ2-7; 11 bases fit TRBD1. Trimming at V came to 3 bases and at J to 3 bases, leaving 5 bases not matched to a gene. This CDR3 comprises 15 residues. From germline, CDR1 is SGHNT and CDR2 YYREEE (reference sequence). Written as DNA, the CDR3 is TGTGCCAGCAGCTATTCCGGGACAGGGGGCTACGAGCAGTACTTC. Protein product: CASSYSGTGGYEQYF.

CDR3 bases: TGTGCCAGCAGCTTAGGCCAGGGGTATGGCTACACCTTC. This gives the protein CASSLGQGYGYTF. V usage is TRBV7-3 and J usage is TRBJ1-2, with TRBD1 as a possible D gene (6 bases). Trimming left V 2 bases short and J 5 bases short, with 9 bases between. CDR1 is SGHTA and CDR2 is FQGTGA in the germline V gene. The CDR3 totals 13 residues.

The chain links TRBV20-1 to TRBJ1-2; no firm D call. V lost 8 bases, J lost 3 bases, and 10 bases lay in between. The germline gives CDR1 DFQATT, CDR2 SNEGSKA (reference sequence). The length of the CDR3 is 11 residues. CDR3 bases: TGCAGTCCCTACGGGGACTATGGCTACACCTTC. This gives the protein CSPYGDYGYTF.

Points on this clone: The sample contains more than one DNA sequence encoding this CDR3. The chain is built from TRBV3-1 (or the pseudogene TRBV3-2) and TRBJ2-6, with D unclear. Germline assignment: CDR1 LGHDT and CDR2 YNNKEL (reference sequence). This CDR3 has 16 residues. V lost 0 bases, J lost 0 bases, and 6 bases lay in between. DNA of the CDR3: TGTGCCAGCAGCCAAGACAGACTCTCTGGGGCCAACGTCCTGACTTTC. This encodes CASSQDRLSGANVLTF.

The count of this clone is one. The V call is TRBV4-2, the J call TRBJ1-5; D remains unclear. V was pared by 0 bases and J by 9 bases, with 15 bases between. The CDR3 loop spans 15 amino acids. Germline lookup yields CDR1 LGHNA and CDR2 YNFKEQ. CDR3 protein: CASSQDGVEGSPQHF. CDR3 DNA: TGTGCCAGCAGCCAAGATGGGGTTGAGGGATCGCCCCAGCATTTT.

This clone came up once. J is TRBJ2-2 and V is TRBV20-1, with TRBD2 matching 7 bases. After removal of 3 bases from V and 3 bases from J, the junction contained 16 bases not matched to a gene. The germline V gene encodes CDR1 DFQATT and CDR2 SNEGSKA (reference sequence). This CDR3 is built from 18 residues. The DNA for the CDR3 is TGCAGTGCTAGTGATGGCGGGAGAGCGGGGTTTTACACCGGGGAGCTGTTTTTT. It specifies CSASDGGRAGFYTGELFF.

The J gene is TRBJ1-2, the V gene TRBV27; 8 bases are a match to TRBD1. CDR1 and CDR2 (germline): MNHEY, SMNVEV (reference sequence). The V segment lost 1 base and the J segment 6 bases; nucleotides outside the gene matches: 7. The CDR3 is 15 residues long. The CDR3 sequence: CASSLYGRGLDGYTF. The CDR3 DNA follows: TGTGCCAGCAGTTTATACGGCAGGGGGCTTGATGGCTACACCTTC.

V gene TRBV5-1 combines with J gene TRBJ2-7; maybe TRBD2 (6 bases). The ends were cut back, 4 bases at V and 5 bases at J, with 10 bases in the middle. In germline, CDR1 is SGHRS, CDR2 YFSETQ. The CDR3 totals 12 residues. CDR3 in DNA: TGCGCCAGCAGCCCGGGACTCCACGAGCAGTACTTC. Its protein product is CASSPGLHEQYF.

This clone was found a few times. The V gene is TRBV19, the J gene TRBJ2-1; 7 bases are shared with TRBD1. From germline, CDR1 is LNHDA and CDR2 SQIVND (reference sequence). V trimming: 5 bases; J trimming: 12 bases; junction bases outside the gene matches: 13. This CDR3 has 14 residues. The CDR3, as DNA: TGTGCCAGTAGTGCCCAACAGGGGATTGGGGGGCAGTTCTTC. Residues: CASSAQQGIGGQFF. The whole variable domain, filled in from reference TRBV19 and TRBJ2-1, reads DGGITQSPKYLFRKEGQNVTLSCEQNLNHDAMYWYRQDPGQGLRLIYYSQIVNDFQKGDIAEGYSVSREKKESFPLTVTSAQKNPTAFYLCASSAQQGIGGQFFGPGTRLTVL.

The chain couples TRBV5-1 to TRBJ2-2, with 7 bases fitting TRBD2. V lost 1 base and J lost 4; bases outside the gene matches: 4. CDR1 is SGHRS and CDR2 is YFSETQ in the germline V gene. The CDR3 loop spans 15 amino acids. The CDR3 DNA sequence: TGCGCCAGCAGCTTGTCAGCGGGGCCCACCGGGGAGCTGTTTTTT. Its translation: CASSLSAGPTGELFF.

J is TRBJ2-7 and V is TRBV18; 12 nucleotides agree with TRBD2. V lost 3 bases, J lost 2 bases, and 5 bases stayed unmatched. Looked up from germline, CDR1 is KGHSH and CDR2 is LQKENI. The CDR3 is 16 amino acids. CDR3 nucleotides: TGTGCCAGCTCACCTAAACTAGCGGGAGGTACCTACGAGCAGTACTTC. This sequence encodes CASSPKLAGGTYEQYF. The whole variable domain, filled in from reference TRBV18 and TRBJ2-7, reads NAGVMQNPRHLVRRRGQEARLRCSPMKGHSHVYWYRQLPEEGLKFMVYLQKENIIDESGMPKERFSAEFPKEGPSILRIQQVVRGDSAAYFCASSPKLAGGTYEQYFGPGTRLTVT.

The chain recombines TRBV5-1 with TRBJ2-2; D is perhaps TRBD1 (7 bases). V was cut by 7 bases and J by 4 bases, with 17 bases left in between. This CDR3 contains 15 residues. CDR1 is SGHRS, CDR2 YFSETQ, per germline. The CDR3 loop reads CASGPGQGGTGELFF. Here the CDR3 DNA reads TGCGCCAGCGGACCTGGGCAGGGGGGCACCGGGGAGCTGTTTTTT.

V is TRBV6-2 or TRBV6-3 and J is TRBJ1-2, with 10 bases aligning to TRBD1. The CDR3 runs to 15 residues. J lost 4 bases, V lost 6 bases, and 8 bases had no gene match. Germline lookup yields CDR1 MNHEY and CDR2 SVGEGT. CDR3: CASSSGTGVIYGYTF. DNA of the CDR3: TGTGCCAGCAGCTCCGGGACAGGGGTTATCTATGGCTACACCTTC.

This clone came up once. CDR3 protein: CANPFPGDYGYTF. CDR3 DNA: TGTGCCAACCCTTTCCCGGGGGACTATGGCTACACCTTC. The gene calls are TRBV21-1 and TRBJ1-2. TRBV21-1 is a listed pseudogene. The CDR3 has 13 amino acids.

The chain employs TRBV27 and TRBJ1-3, with D possibly TRBD1 on 5 matching bases. The germline CDR1 and CDR2 sequences are MNHEY and SMNVEV (reference sequence). Trimming removed 5 bases at V and 0 bases at J, with 11 bases between. The CDR3 loop spans 15 amino acids. This CDR3 is CASSPGYNSGNTIYF. The CDR3 DNA sequence: TGTGCCAGCAGTCCAGGGTATAACTCTGGAAACACCATATATTTT.

This rearrangement joins TRBV5-1 to TRBJ2-1; 12 bases align to TRBD2. The trim removed 4 bases at V and 8 bases at J, leaving 19 bases unmatched. This CDR3 contains 19 residues. Germline assignment: CDR1 SGHRS and CDR2 YFSETQ. CDR3 residues: CASSRGAWTSGVIKDEQFF. CDR3 bases: TGCGCCAGCAGCCGAGGAGCCTGGACTAGCGGGGTTATAAAGGATGAGCAGTTCTTC.

V and J are TRBV7-2 and TRBJ1-2; 8 nucleotides match TRBD1. CDR3 size: 15 residues. Germline assignment: CDR1 SGHTA and CDR2 FQGNSA. Losses at the gene ends were 5 bases for V and 2 bases for J; bases not matched to a gene: 7. CDR3 coding DNA: TGTGCCAGCAGCGCCACAGGGGGACGAAACTATGGCTACACCTTC. This translates into CASSATGGRNYGYTF.

V and J are TRBV30 and TRBJ1-5; 9 bases align to TRBD1. The germline V gene encodes CDR1 GTSNPN and CDR2 SVGIG (reference sequence). This CDR3 comprises 15 residues. Losses at the gene ends were 3 bases for V and 4 bases for J; bases not matched to a gene: 7. This CDR3 reads CAWSLHGTGNQPQHF. Written as DNA, the CDR3 is TGTGCCTGGAGCCTACACGGGACAGGGAATCAGCCCCAGCATTTT.

The J gene is TRBJ2-3, the V gene TRBV13; 10 positions agree with TRBD1. The CDR3 loop spans 16 amino acids. The germline V gene has CDR1 PRHDT and CDR2 FYEKMQ (reference sequence). With V trimmed by 4 bases and J by 4 bases, 8 bases remained unmatched. In nucleotides, the CDR3 is TGTGCCAGCAGCTCTTCACCGGGACAGGGGTCAGATACGCAGTATTTT. Translated, it gives CASSSSPGQGSDTQYF.